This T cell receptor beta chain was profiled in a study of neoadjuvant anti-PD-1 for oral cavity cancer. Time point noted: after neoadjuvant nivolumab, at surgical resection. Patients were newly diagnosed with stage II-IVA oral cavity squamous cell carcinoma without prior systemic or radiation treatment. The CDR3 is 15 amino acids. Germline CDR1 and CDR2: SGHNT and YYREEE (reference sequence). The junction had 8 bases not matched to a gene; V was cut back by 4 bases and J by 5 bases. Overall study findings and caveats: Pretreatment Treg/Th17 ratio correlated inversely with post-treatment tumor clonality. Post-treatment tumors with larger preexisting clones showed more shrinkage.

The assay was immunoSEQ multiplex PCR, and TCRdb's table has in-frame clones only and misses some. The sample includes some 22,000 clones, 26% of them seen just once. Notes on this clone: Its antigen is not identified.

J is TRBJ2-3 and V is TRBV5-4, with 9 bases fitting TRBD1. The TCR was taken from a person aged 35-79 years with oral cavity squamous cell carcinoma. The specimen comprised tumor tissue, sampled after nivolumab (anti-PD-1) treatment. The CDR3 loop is CASSAGTGFVDTQYF. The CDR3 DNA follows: TGTGCCAGCAGCGCCGGGACAGGGTTTGTAGATACGCAGTATTTT. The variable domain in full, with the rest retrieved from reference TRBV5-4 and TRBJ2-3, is ETGVTQSPTHLIKTRGQQVTLRCSSQSGHNTVSWYQQALGQGPQFIFQYYREEENGRGNFPPRFSGLQFPNYSSELNVNALELDDSALYLCASSAGTGFVDTQYFGPGTRLTVL.